Given below is one T cell receptor beta chain in context. The clone's antigen remains unknown. Per-base quality was not reported, and no clone a single base away is much larger than it. To test whether a precursor-effector relationship exists among CD4 cytotoxic T cells, bulk UMI-based TCR sequencing was run on four sorted CD4+ memory subsets: TCM, TEM, IL-7Rhigh TEMRA, and IL-7R- TEMRA. Cells were obtained from peripheral blood mononuclear cells isolated from human blood. These data belong to a study of precursors of human CD4 cytotoxic T cells (dated by TCRdb to the late 2010s). For the study in its entirety: In total, CD4+ memory subsets from over 11 donors went into the bulk TCR-seq analysis. Sequences for both the TCRalpha and TCRbeta chains came out of the TCR-seq analysis of around 13 donors (table S7). What the authors observed across the whole study: Only about 95% of the 14 donors were included in some bulk TCR-seq comparisons, suggesting that not every subset was available for every donor. Expanded effector clonotypes made up a larger fraction of IL-7Rhigh TEMRA clonotypes than of TEM or TCM clonotypes. More restricted TCR repertoires, with lower diversity and more expanded clonotypes, were shown by IL-7Rhigh and IL-7R- TEMRA subsets than by TCM and TEM subsets. According to the authors, an observational design in humans cannot definitively determine the direction of differentiation between precursor and effector cells.

Relative to germline, V is 3 bases shorter and J is 4 bases shorter, with 21 bases between their ends. The germline V gene specifies SGHTA as CDR1 and FQGNSA as CDR2. The CDR3 measures 17 amino acids from cysteine to phenylalanine. CDR3 DNA is the only sequence kept; it has 51 bases, read in frame from the first base. Instrument used: Illumina MiSeq. On the authors' methods: To quantify repertoire diversity, the Shannon-Wiener index was calculated using VDJtools. TCRbeta clonotypes with a clonotype frequency of at least 3 were defined as expanded. TCRdb took the public reads, trimmed them with fastp at Q25, ran MiXCR for clone calling and kept in-frame beta chains. Each entry is one CDR3 protein sequence, shown with its most common DNA and genes. The V and J calls shown here were made by TCRdb, not taken from the authors' results. In this sample the table shows around 770 distinct CDR3 sequences, around 20% of which occur a single time. About 10% of the sample rests with the top ten.

The sequence was obtained from a human donor in good health. The sequence joins TRBV7-2 to TRBJ1-2, with the D gene too uncertain to name. Input material: memory CD4+ T cells from blood (PBMCs). The CDR3: CASSLESARIGSYGYTF. The bases are TGTGCCAGCAGCTTGGAATCTGCACGGATCGGGAGCTATGGCTACACCTTC.